One T cell receptor beta chain is described in this entry. TCRdb's copy holds only in-frame clones and misses some; the assay was immunoSEQ multiplex PCR. The data hold 170,000 or so clones, with roughly 80% observed a single time. This sample was included in a study of blood T cell repertoires in COVID-19. About the research overall: Samples taken during acute and convalescent COVID-19 were collected in the United States, Italy and Spain. The cDNA or gDNA used as material had been derived from T cells, B-cell-depleted T cells, or PBMCs.

Material for sequencing was peripheral blood. This clonotype was obtained from a man between 18 and 29 years old with active or convalescent COVID-19.

The CDR3 sequence: CASSGGGSREQYF. The CDR3 nucleotides read TGCGCCAGCAGTGGAGGGGGCTCGAGGGAGCAGTACTTC. The genes are TRBV10-2 and TRBJ2-7; TRBD1 matches at 7 bases. Per germline, CDR1 WSHSY and CDR2 SAAADI. The CDR3 is made up of 13 amino acids. V trimming: 4 bases; J trimming: 7 bases; junction bases outside the gene matches: 7.